A single sample gave rise to the 26 T cell receptor beta chains below, sequenced in a study of early T cells in non-severe SARS-CoV-2 infection. MiXCR, run by TCRdb on the 5' RACE reads, gives a single entry per CDR3 protein. This sample has 87,000 or so distinct CDR3 sequences, with approximately 14% found just once. Material: whole blood. The receptors originated from an adult who was a healthcare worker with PCR-confirmed SARS-CoV-2 infection or an uninfected control (not recorded which).

V and J are TRBV10-3 and TRBJ2-1; D possibly uses TRBD1 or TRBD2 (6 bases each). CDR3 size: 12 residues. The germline V gene has CDR1 ENHRY and CDR2 SYGVKD. Trimming stripped 7 bases from V and 8 bases from J, with 12 bases between. In DNA, the CDR3 is TGTGCCATCAAGACCGGGGGCCATGAGCAGTTCTTC. It codes for CAIKTGGHEQFF.

This clonotype has only a few counts. The rearrangement uses TRBV5-5 and TRBJ2-1; no reliable D call. The CDR3 loop spans 15 amino acids. Germline-derived CDR1 and CDR2 are SGHKS and YYEKEE (reference sequence). V lost 1 base to trimming and J lost 4 bases, with 12 bases between them. The CDR3 DNA is TGTGCCAGCAGCTTGAGGCCCGAGAGATACAATGAGCAGTTCTTC. This gives the protein CASSLRPERYNEQFF.

V is TRBV6-5 and J is TRBJ1-6; no clear D. The CDR3 contains 15 residues. The V end lost 2 bases, the J end lost 9 bases, and 14 bases lay between the germline ends. The germline CDR1 and CDR2 sequences are MNHEY and SVGAGI. The DNA of the CDR3 is TGTGCCAGCAGTTACGCCTCTACGTCGGCTTCACCCCTCCACTTT. Translating gives CASSYASTSASPLHF.

This sequence joins TRBV20-1 and TRBJ2-4; D is unresolved. Germline V gives CDR1 DFQATT, CDR2 SNEGSKA (reference sequence). There are 13 residues in the CDR3. V dropped 6 bases and J dropped 12 bases, with 21 bases sitting between them. The CDR3 protein is CSAPGPNLEDQYF. The CDR3, as DNA: TGCAGTGCCCCTGGTCCGAACCTAGAGGATCAGTACTTC.

This clonotype was observed many times. The V gene is TRBV10-1, the J gene TRBJ1-2; D possibly corresponds to TRBD1 (6 bases). The V end lost 3 bases, the J end lost 5 bases, and 16 bases lay between the germline ends. The germline CDR1 and CDR2 sequences are WNHNN and SYGVQD (reference sequence). CDR3 length: 15 amino acids. CDR3 nucleotide sequence: TGCGCCAGCAGTGAAGAGGACAGTCACACATATGGCTACACCTTC. It codes for CASSEEDSHTYGYTF.

The table lists this clonotype with a few counts. V gene TRBV5-6 combines with J gene TRBJ2-5; tentative D call: TRBD2 (5 bases). The germline V gene encodes CDR1 SGHDT and CDR2 YYEEEE. The CDR3 spans 13 residues. Deletions cut 5 bases from V and 0 bases from J, with 8 bases between. The CDR3 here is CASSSGYQETQYF. CDR3 nucleotide sequence: TGTGCCAGCAGTTCGGGGTACCAAGAGACCCAGTACTTC.

This clonotype was counted ten times or more. The J gene is TRBJ2-5, the V gene TRBV19; the D is unclear. Germline V CDR1 and CDR2: LNHDA, SQIVND (reference sequence). The CDR3 loop spans 13 amino acids. V lost 3 bases and J lost 4, with 9 bases in between. CDR3 DNA sequence: TGTGCCAGTAGTATTCGGTCAAGAGAGACCCAGTACTTC. Translated: CASSIRSRETQYF.

Ten or more counts support this clonotype. The rearrangement links TRBV4-3 to TRBJ2-6; no firm D call. This CDR3 comprises 14 residues. Germline V gives CDR1 LGHNA, CDR2 YSLEER. The V gene lost 8 bases and the J gene lost 4 bases, with 12 bases spanning the gap. The CDR3 DNA is TGCGCCAGCGCGGAAGTATCGGGGGCCAACGTCCTGACTTTC. Amino acids: CASAEVSGANVLTF.

This clonotype was observed a handful of times. The chain couples TRBV9 to TRBJ1-5; D is undetermined. This CDR3 is built from 14 residues. Trimming cost V 0 bases and J 3 bases, with 7 bases left between them. Germline-derived CDR1 and CDR2 are SGDLS and YYNGEE. CDR3 DNA: TGTGCCAGCAGCGTAGGTGGCTTCAATCAGCCCCAGCATTTT. It specifies CASSVGGFNQPQHF. Drawing the rest from reference TRBV9 and TRBJ1-5, the complete variable domain is DSGVTQTPKHLITATGQRVTLRCSPRSGDLSVYWYQQSLDQGLQFLIQYYNGEERAKGNILERFSAQQFPDLHSELNLSSLELGDSALYFCASSVGGFNQPQHFGDGTRLSIL.

This clonotype was observed a few times. The chain carries TRBV9 and TRBJ2-5, with 7 bases matching TRBD1. The CDR3 has 14 residues. CDR1 is SGDLS, CDR2 YYNGEE, per germline. J lost 1 base, V lost 2 bases, and 2 bases had no gene match. The CDR3 here is CASSVPGGQETQYF. The CDR3, as DNA: TGTGCCAGCAGCGTCCCAGGGGGCCAAGAGACCCAGTACTTC.

The chain couples TRBV29-1 to TRBJ1-2; D is perhaps TRBD1 (5 bases). Per germline, CDR1 SQVTM and CDR2 ANQGSEA. The CDR3 covers 12 residues. V lost 0 bases and J 8 bases, leaving 10 bases between the germline ends. As DNA, the CDR3 is TGCAGCGTTGAAGAAAGAGGGGACGGCTACACCTTC. The encoded protein is CSVEERGDGYTF.

In this sample, this clonotype turned up a few times. The chain has TRBV20-1 and TRBJ2-7, with TRBD1 matching 7 bases. Per the germline V gene, CDR1 is DFQATT and CDR2 is SNEGSKA (reference sequence). With V trimmed by 0 bases and J by 4 bases, 6 bases remained unmatched. This CDR3 region has 14 residues. This CDR3 reads CSARDPDRAYEQYF. The CDR3 bases are TGCAGTGCTAGAGATCCCGACAGGGCTTACGAGCAGTACTTC.

This sequence joins TRBV4-1 and TRBJ2-3, with 8 bases that match TRBD1. Trimming took 5 bases from V and 5 from J; bases not matched to a gene: 18. The length of the CDR3 is 18 residues. The germline V gene encodes CDR1 MGHRA and CDR2 YSYEKL. The CDR3 loop reads CASSERRWTGTEGDTQYF. In DNA form, the CDR3 reads TGCGCCAGCAGCGAAAGACGTTGGACAGGGACGGAAGGAGATACGCAGTATTTT.

V is TRBV12-3 or TRBV12-4 and J is TRBJ2-3; 12 bases map to TRBD1. Trimming at V came to 6 bases and at J to 3 bases, leaving 4 bases not matched to a gene. The CDR3 extends over 15 amino acids. DNA for the CDR3: TGTGCCAGCAGCGGGACAGGGGGCTCAACAGATACGCAGTATTTT. Translation: CASSGTGGSTDTQYF.

V is TRBV28 and J is TRBJ1-5; D is possibly TRBD1 (6 bases). Germline CDR1 is MDHEN and CDR2 is SYDVKM. The CDR3 has 15 residues. Trimming shortened V by 10 bases and J by 3 bases, and 19 bases separated the two germline ends. The CDR3 sequence: CATIAGTNTNQPQHF. CDR3 in DNA: TGTGCCACTATAGCGGGGACAAATACCAATCAGCCCCAGCATTTT.

In nucleotides, the CDR3 is TGTGCCAGCAGTTACTCGGACAGGGGGTACGGAAACACCATATATTTT. Amino acids: CASSYSDRGYGNTIYF. J is TRBJ1-3 and V is TRBV6-5, with 10 bases identical to TRBD1. The CDR3 sequence is 16 residues long. Germline V gives CDR1 MNHEY, CDR2 SVGAGI. The J segment lost 4 bases and the V segment lost 0 bases, leaving 3 bases of the junction unmatched.

This clonotype was seen many times. The CDR3 loop is CASSQARQGGDSPLHF. CDR3 in DNA: TGTGCCAGCAGCCAAGCCCGGCAGGGAGGGGATTCACCCCTCCACTTT. This rearrangement joins TRBV3-1 to TRBJ1-6; maybe TRBD1 (5 bases). Trimming left V 1 base short and J 8 bases short, with 15 bases between. The CDR3 is 16 residues long. Per the germline V gene, CDR1 is LGHDT and CDR2 is YNNKEL (reference sequence). Complete variable domain (other parts from reference TRBV3-1 and TRBJ1-6): DTAVSQTPKYLVTQMGNDKSIKCEQNLGHDTMYWYKQDSKKFLKIMFSYNNKELIINETVPNRFSPKSPDKAHLNLHINSLELGDSAVYFCASSQARQGGDSPLHFGNGTRLTVT.

Only a few counts were recorded for this clonotype. This sequence joins TRBV27 and TRBJ2-7; no reliable D call. Germline CDR1 is MNHEY and CDR2 is SMNVEV (reference sequence). V lost 6 bases and J lost 4, with 19 bases in between. This CDR3 spans 15 amino acids. Here the CDR3 DNA reads TGTGCCAGCAGCCCCCGTGGCAGTCAGGTGTACGAGCAGTACTTC. It translates to CASSPRGSQVYEQYF.

The chain links TRBV20-1 to TRBJ1-2; D perhaps matches TRBD1 (5 bases). The germline V gene encodes CDR1 DFQATT and CDR2 SNEGSKA (reference sequence). Between the trimmed V and J ends, which lost 4 bases and 4 bases, there was a span of 13 bases. CDR3 length: 13 residues. Here the CDR3 reads CSATAGLGYGYTF. The CDR3 DNA sequence: TGCAGTGCTACAGCAGGGTTGGGCTATGGCTACACCTTC.

The sample holds a few counts of this clonotype. The chain couples TRBV7-2 to TRBJ1-1; D is uncertain. Germline values: CDR1 SGHTA, CDR2 FQGNSA. The CDR3 extends over 11 amino acids. Trimming removed 5 bases at V and 7 bases at J, with 8 bases between. The CDR3 protein is CASSIRDEAFF. In nucleotides, the CDR3 is TGTGCCAGCAGCATCCGGGATGAAGCTTTCTTT.

In this sample, this clonotype turned up a few times. The chain has TRBV11-3 and TRBJ2-1, with 10 bases fitting TRBD2. Germline CDR1 and CDR2: SGHNT and YENEEA. The CDR3 consists of 15 residues. V shed 5 bases and J 4 bases; nucleotides not matched to a gene: 5. The CDR3 loop is CASSPRTSGYNEQFF. The CDR3 nucleotides are TGTGCCAGCAGCCCGAGGACTAGCGGATACAATGAGCAGTTCTTC.

The chain employs TRBV5-1 and TRBJ2-2, with 7 bases fitting TRBD2. The CDR3 consists of 15 residues. Germline V gene sequence: CDR1 SGHRS, CDR2 YFSETQ. The junction had 3 bases not matched to a gene; V was cut back by 4 bases and J by 0 bases. As DNA, the CDR3 is TGCGCCAGCAGCCTAGCGGCGACGAACACCGGGGAGCTGTTTTTT. Translated, it gives CASSLAATNTGELFF.

In its sample, this clonotype was seen many times. This chain uses TRBV6-1 with TRBJ1-1; 9 nucleotides align to TRBD1. J gave up 2 bases and V 4 bases, and 2 bases lay outside the gene matches. This CDR3 has 14 residues. The V gene's germline CDR1 is MNHNS and CDR2 SASEGT. CDR3 protein: CASSGTGANTEAFF. The CDR3 DNA is TGTGCCAGCAGTGGGACAGGGGCCAACACTGAAGCTTTCTTT.

This clonotype was recorded many times. The chain has TRBV10-2 and TRBJ1-1; D perhaps matches TRBD1 (6 bases). The germline V and J ends were trimmed by 0 bases and 5 bases, with 13 bases remaining between them. The CDR3 length is 15 residues. Germline loops: CDR1 WSHSY, CDR2 SAAADI. CDR3 sequence: CASSESGGGYTEAFF. The CDR3 bases are TGCGCCAGCAGTGAGTCGGGCGGGGGCTATACTGAAGCTTTCTTT.

This clonotype was counted a few times. The V gene is TRBV5-5, the J gene TRBJ2-7; D tentatively fits TRBD1 or TRBD2 (5 bases each). The V gene lost 2 bases and the J gene lost 2 bases, with 11 bases spanning the gap. The CDR3 length is 14 residues. Germline CDR1 SGHKS, CDR2 YYEKEE (reference sequence). As DNA, the CDR3 is TGTGCCAGCAGCTTTGGGAGAGGGGCCTACGAGCAGTACTTC. Encoded protein: CASSFGRGAYEQYF.

This clonotype came up many times. The chain joins TRBV29-1 to TRBJ2-3, with D hard to call. The length of the CDR3 is 9 residues. Per the germline V gene, CDR1 is SQVTM and CDR2 is ANQGSEA. Trimming cost V 3 bases and J 9 bases, with 4 bases left between them. In DNA form, the CDR3 reads TGCAGCGTTGACGAAACGCAGTATTTT. This translates into CSVDETQYF.